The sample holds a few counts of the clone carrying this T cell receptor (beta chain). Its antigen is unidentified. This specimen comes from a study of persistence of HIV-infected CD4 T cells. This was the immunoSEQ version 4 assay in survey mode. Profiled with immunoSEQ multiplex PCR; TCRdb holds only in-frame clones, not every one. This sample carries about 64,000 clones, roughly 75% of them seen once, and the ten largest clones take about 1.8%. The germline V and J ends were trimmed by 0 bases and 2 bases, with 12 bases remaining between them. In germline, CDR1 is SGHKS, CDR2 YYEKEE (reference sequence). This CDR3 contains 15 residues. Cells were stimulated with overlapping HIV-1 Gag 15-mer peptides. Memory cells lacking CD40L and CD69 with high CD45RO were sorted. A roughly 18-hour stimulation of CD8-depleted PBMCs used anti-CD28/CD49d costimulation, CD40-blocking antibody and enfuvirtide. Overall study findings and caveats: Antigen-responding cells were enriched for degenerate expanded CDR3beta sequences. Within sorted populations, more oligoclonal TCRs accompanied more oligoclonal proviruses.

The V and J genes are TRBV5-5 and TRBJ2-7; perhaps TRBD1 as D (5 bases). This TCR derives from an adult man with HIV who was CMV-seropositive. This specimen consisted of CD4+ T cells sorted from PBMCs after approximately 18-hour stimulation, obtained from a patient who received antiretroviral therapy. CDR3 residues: CASSLALTETYEQYF. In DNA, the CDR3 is TGTGCCAGCAGCTTGGCCCTGACAGAAACCTACGAGCAGTACTTC. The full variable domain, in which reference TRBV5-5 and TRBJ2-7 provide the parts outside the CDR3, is DAGVTQSPTHLIKTRGQQVTLRCSPISGHKSVSWYQQVLGQGPQFIFQYYEKEERGRGNFPDRFSARQFPNYSSELNVNALLLGDSALYLCASSLALTETYEQYFGPGTRLTVT.